The 9 T cell receptor beta chains below were found in one sample sequenced in a study of T cell repertoires in cytomegalovirus infection. TCRdb passed the reads through MiXCR, listing each CDR3 protein once. The sample has some 440,000 distinct CDR3 sequences, about 33% seen once. Material for sequencing was PBMCs. The receptor source for this set is a human donor in good health (CMV status not recorded). Some clones in this sample may be carry-over from other donors' samples.

The chain is built from TRBV19 and TRBJ1-5; TRBD1 is a possible D gene (6 bases). The CDR3 length is 14 residues. Per the germline V gene, CDR1 is LNHDA and CDR2 is SQIVND (reference sequence). Trimming removed 3 bases from V and 3 bases from J, with 9 bases in between. The CDR3 nucleotides read TGTGCCAGTAGTATTAGGGGGGTCAATCAGCCCCAGCATTTT. Protein sequence: CASSIRGVNQPQHF.

As for this clonotype: This may be a read error, as it is one base from a much larger clone. For the CDR3, the DNA is TGTGCCAGCAGTTTAAGGGGGCGGGGGAGCTCCTGCGAGCAGTACTTC. Residues: CASSLRGRGSSCEQYF. The chain combines TRBV12-3 or TRBV12-4 with TRBJ2-7; D possibly matches TRBD1 or TRBD2 (7 bases each). This CDR3 comprises 16 residues.

As to this clonotype: Lacking the conserved final phenylalanine or tryptophan, this CDR3 likely reflects a read error. It is unclear where the CDR3 begins or ends on the DNA, so no DNA is shown, and the CDR3 is as TCRdb lists it. The J gene is TRBJ1-6, the V gene TRBV6-5. The CDR3 sequence runs 15 residues, both termini included. The germline V gene encodes CDR1 MNHEY and CDR2 SVGAGI. The CDR3 spells CASSYDTSYNSPLPC.

The V gene is TRBV4-1, the J gene TRBJ1-2; 7 nucleotides line up with TRBD1. Germline loops: CDR1 MGHRA, CDR2 YSYEKL. The CDR3 is 14 amino acids. The J segment lost 5 bases and the V segment lost 2 bases, leaving 5 bases of the junction unmatched. Written as DNA, the CDR3 is TGCGCCAGCAGCCAAATGGGACAGCCATATGGCTACACCTTC. As protein: CASSQMGQPYGYTF.

The chain uses TRBV4-2 and TRBJ2-5, with a tentative D call TRBD1 (6 bases). This CDR3 region has 15 residues. V lost 2 bases, J lost 5 bases, and 15 bases lay in between. CDR1 and CDR2 from the germline V gene are LGHNA and YNFKEQ. For the CDR3, the DNA is TGTGCCAGCAGCCAACCACAGTCAGGGGTCGAGACCCAGTACTTC. Its translation: CASSQPQSGVETQYF.

Turning to this clonotype: A much larger clone sits a single nucleotide away, making a read error possible. The chain employs TRBV7-2 and TRBJ1-1, with D unclear. Germline V gene sequence: CDR1 SGHTA, CDR2 FQGNSA. The germline V and J ends were trimmed by 4 bases and 5 bases, with 14 bases remaining between them. This CDR3 is 14 amino acids long. The CDR3 bases are TGTGCCAGCAGCTCGGCTTCTAGGGAAACTGAAGCTTTCTTT. Amino acid sequence: CASSSASRETEAFF.

This clonotype was seen a few times. The chain is built from TRBV4-1 and TRBJ1-2, with D unresolved. Germline values: CDR1 MGHRA, CDR2 YSYEKL. The CDR3 is 14 residues long. Trimming removed 4 bases from V and 3 bases from J, with 12 bases in between. The CDR3 bases are TGCGCCAGCAGCCGAGAGTCGATCTACTATGGCTACACCTTC. Translated: CASSRESIYYGYTF.

Details on this clonotype: One end of the junction fails to match germline, which may point to a read error. The CDR3 region is CASSLAGRGETQSF. CDR3 DNA sequence: TGTGCCAGCAGCTTAGCAGGCCGGGGAGAGACCCAGTCCTTC. The chain couples TRBV7-9 to TRBJ2-5; maybe TRBD2 (5 bases). Germline V gene data show CDR1 as SEHNR and CDR2 as FQNEAQ (reference sequence). This CDR3 contains 14 residues.

This chain joins TRBV7-8 and TRBJ2-1; 7 nucleotides line up with TRBD1. Germline CDR1 SGHVS, CDR2 FQNEAQ. Trimming cost V 7 bases and J 5 bases; bases outside gene matches: 11. CDR3 length: 15 amino acids. The CDR3 region is CASTLRDRSNNEQFF. The CDR3 bases are TGTGCCAGCACCCTCCGGGACAGATCTAACAATGAGCAGTTCTTC.